A selection of T cell receptor beta chains follows, all from one sample in a study of blood T cell repertoires in COVID-19. The table came from immunoSEQ multiplex PCR; TCRdb's copy has only in-frame clones and leaves some out. Counted here are 150,000 to 200,000 clones, roughly 80% occurring once; the ten biggest clones make up less than 9.5%. The sequencing input was peripheral blood. These TCRs come from a woman aged 55 to 70 with COVID-19, enrolled during active disease. CDR3s include the opening cysteine and the closing phenylalanine or tryptophan. A D gene is named only where the DNA matches it firmly. A clone size is listed for some rows: how often the clone was seen (once, few, many), or a class if it is expanded.

>TRBV28|TRBJ2-7|TRBD2|once
CASSFSASGAYEQYF
TGTGCCAGCAGTTTCTCAGCTAGCGGAGCCTACGAGCAGTACTTC
>TRBV30|TRBJ2-2|TRBD2|NA
CAWSLPRTSGSRELFF
TGTGCCTGGAGTCTCCCTCGGACTAGCGGGAGCAGGGAGCTGTTTTTT
>TRBV19|TRBJ1-4|NA|once
CASSTTGKEKLFF
TGTGCCAGTAGTACCACAGGGAAAGAAAAACTGTTTTTT
>TRBV15|TRBJ2-5|TRBD2|NA
CATSRYQGLAGVMDF
TGTGCCACCAGCAGATACCAGGGACTAGCGGGGGTTATGGACTTC
>TRBV6-1|TRBJ1-5|NA|NA
CASSEAGGGEPQHF
TGTGCCAGCAGTGAAGCGGGAGGCGGAGAGCCCCAGCATTTT
>TRBV27|TRBJ1-2|NA|NA
CASSQQPSGPYGYTF
TGTGCCAGCAGTCAACAGCCTAGCGGGCCCTATGGCTACACCTTC
>TRBV29-1|TRBJ1-2|NA|NA
CSVAPGGPVGYTF
TGCAGCGTTGCCCCGGGGGGTCCGGTGGGCTACACCTTC
>TRBV24-1|TRBJ2-3|TRBD2|many
CATSDWTSGVAGGPEDTQYF
TGTGCCACCAGTGATTGGACTAGCGGGGTAGCGGGAGGTCCAGAGGATACGCAGTATTTT
>TRBV7-8|TRBJ1-1|TRBD1|NA
CASSFLPGQGMNTEAFF
TGTGCCAGCAGCTTTCTGCCGGGACAGGGTATGAACACTGAAGCTTTCTTT
>TRBV19|TRBJ2-1|TRBD1|NA
CASSASRRDRVGYEQFF
TGTGCCAGTAGTGCCTCCCGCCGGGACAGGGTAGGGTATGAGCAGTTCTTC
>TRBV18|TRBJ1-4|TRBD1|few
CASSPRTGPIEKLFF
TGTGCCAGCTCACCCCGGACAGGGCCGATCGAAAAACTGTTTTTT
>TRBV7-9|TRBJ1-5|NA|NA
CASSLGSGMGPQHF
TGTGCCAGCAGCTTAGGTTCGGGGATGGGGCCCCAGCATTTT
>TRBV19|TRBJ1-5|NA|once
CASSLSYSLSNQPQHF
TGTGCCAGTAGTCTGAGCTATAGTCTTAGCAATCAGCCCCAGCATTTT
>TRBV3-1/TRBV3-2|TRBJ2-7|TRBD2|NA
CASSPGTSGSDYEQYF
TGTGCCAGCAGCCCCGGGACTAGCGGGAGCGATTACGAGCAGTACTTC
>TRBV18|TRBJ1-5|NA|NA
CASSPRQGPQHF
TGTGCCAGCTCACCACGGCAGGGGCCCCAGCATTTT
>TRBV7-2|TRBJ1-5|NA|NA
CASSSGNQPQHF
TGTGCCAGCAGCTCAGGGAATCAGCCCCAGCATTTT
>TRBV7-9|TRBJ2-1|NA|NA
CASTRGLAATSSYNEQFF
TGTGCCAGCACTCGGGGGCTAGCGGCCACGAGCTCCTACAATGAGCAGTTCTTC
>TRBV5-6|TRBJ1-3|NA|once
CASSGGGWLGNTIYF
TGTGCCAGCAGCGGAGGTGGATGGCTGGGTAACACCATATATTTT
>TRBV6-5|TRBJ1-1|NA|NA
CAVRGLGMNTEAFF
TGTGCTGTCCGAGGGCTCGGCATGAACACTGAAGCTTTCTTT
>TRBV6-5|TRBJ1-2|TRBD1|NA
CASSYSGAGGGYGYTF
TGTGCCAGCAGTTACTCTGGGGCAGGGGGCGGCTATGGCTACACCTTC
>TRBV19|TRBJ1-5|NA|NA
CASRRGNFNQPQHF
TGTGCCAGCCGGCGCGGTAATTTCAATCAGCCCCAGCATTTT
>TRBV10-3|TRBJ1-3|TRBD1|few
CAISEGQGQNTIYF
TGTGCCATCAGCGAAGGACAGGGGCAAAACACCATATATTTT
>TRBV6-6|TRBJ2-3|NA|NA
CASSPGQSTDTQYF
TGTGCCAGCTCTCCAGGACAAAGCACAGATACGCAGTATTTT
>TRBV5-4|TRBJ2-6|NA|NA
CASSAERRSGANVLTF
TGTGCCAGCAGCGCGGAGAGGAGGTCTGGGGCCAACGTCCTGACTTTC
>TRBV7-3|TRBJ2-1|NA|NA
CASSLEQAGYNEQFF
TGTGCCAGCAGCTTAGAACAGGCGGGGTACAATGAGCAGTTCTTC
>TRBV10-3|TRBJ2-3|TRBD2|NA
CAISDPGTSGRPNIHTDTQYF
TGTGCCATCAGTGATCCGGGGACTAGCGGGAGACCCAATATTCACACAGATACGCAGTATTTT
>TRBV28|TRBJ2-7|TRBD1|NA
CASSPTPGTGAYEQYF
TGTGCCAGCAGTCCGACCCCCGGGACAGGGGCCTACGAGCAGTACTTC
>TRBV25-1|TRBJ2-2|TRBD1|NA
CASSEDRGLGTGELFF
TGTGCCAGCAGTGAGGACAGGGGCCTAGGCACCGGGGAGCTGTTTTTT
>TRBV18|TRBJ2-1|TRBD1|NA
CASSLTRDRVEQFF
TGTGCCAGCTCACTCACACGCGACAGGGTTGAGCAGTTCTTC
>TRBV10-3|TRBJ1-1|TRBD1|NA
CAISGYRDREAFF
TGTGCCATCAGTGGGTACCGGGACAGGGAAGCTTTCTTT
>TRBV18|TRBJ1-3|TRBD1|once
CASSPTNREFGTGGDGNTIYF
TGTGCCAGCTCACCAACAAACCGGGAATTTGGAACAGGGGGCGATGGTAACACCATATATTTT
>TRBV6-1|TRBJ2-1|NA|NA
CASSDGNHYNEQFF
TGTGCCAGCAGTGACGGTAACCACTACAATGAGCAGTTCTTC
>TRBV6-2/TRBV6-3|TRBJ2-7|NA|NA
CASSYAGGGTYEQYF
TGTGCCAGCAGTTACGCAGGGGGAGGAACCTACGAGCAGTACTTC
>TRBV19|TRBJ2-5|NA|NA
CASTPARQALVETQYF
TGTGCCAGTACTCCAGCTCGGCAGGCACTGGTGGAGACCCAGTACTTC
>TRBV19|TRBJ2-2|TRBD1|NA
CASSIGRDRGFATGELFF
TGTGCCAGTAGTATAGGGCGGGACAGGGGTTTTGCAACCGGGGAGCTGTTTTTT
>TRBV28|TRBJ1-2|TRBD1|NA
CASSTDTGVYGYTF
TGTGCCAGCAGTACAGATACAGGGGTCTATGGCTACACCTTC
>TRBV7-2|TRBJ1-4|NA|NA
CASSSRQDSNEKLFF
TGTGCCAGCAGCTCAAGACAGGACTCTAATGAAAAACTGTTTTTT
>TRBV19|TRBJ2-2|TRBD1|NA
CASSTDRGGPGELFF
TGTGCCAGTAGTACCGACAGGGGAGGTCCCGGGGAGCTGTTTTTT
>TRBV6-5|TRBJ1-2|TRBD1|few
CASSYSRGRLDGYTF
TGTGCCAGCAGTTATAGCAGGGGGCGACTCGATGGCTACACCTTC
>TRBV7-6|TRBJ2-5|TRBD1|NA
CASSLGPGGQETQYF
TGTGCCAGCAGCTTAGGGCCAGGGGGACAAGAGACCCAGTACTTC
>TRBV5-4|TRBJ2-7|TRBD1|NA
CASSSSPVRRDRYYEQYF
TGTGCCAGCAGCTCCTCACCCGTCCGCCGGGACAGATACTACGAGCAGTACTTC
>TRBV29-1|TRBJ2-1|TRBD1|NA
CSVDKGQYNEQFF
TGCAGCGTTGATAAGGGACAGTACAATGAGCAGTTCTTC
>TRBV19|TRBJ2-1|NA|once
CASSISAGRGEQFF
TGTGCCAGTAGTATATCGGCGGGGCGGGGTGAGCAGTTCTTC
>TRBV2|TRBJ1-2|TRBD1|few
CASSVGQGGYGYTF
TGTGCCAGCAGTGTGGGACAGGGAGGCTATGGCTACACCTTC
>TRBV5-1|TRBJ2-3|TRBD2|NA
CASSRDYTITDTQYF
TGCGCCAGCAGCCGGGACTACACAATCACAGATACGCAGTATTTT
>TRBV29-1|TRBJ2-5|TRBD1|NA
CSVEETGGQETQYF
TGCAGCGTGGAAGAGACAGGGGGCCAAGAGACCCAGTACTTC
>TRBV2|TRBJ1-2|NA|few
CASSDSTAYGYTF
TGTGCCAGCAGCGACTCGACTGCTTATGGCTACACCTTC
>TRBV7-3|TRBJ2-1|TRBD2|NA
CASSGASGYNEQFF
TGTGCCAGCAGTGGGGCTAGCGGATACAATGAGCAGTTCTTC
>TRBV5-5|TRBJ2-5|TRBD1|NA
CASSSRTGLETQYF
TGTGCCAGCAGCTCACGGACAGGGCTAGAGACCCAGTACTTC
>TRBV27|TRBJ2-7|TRBD1|once
CASSRSGTGLHEQYF
TGTGCCAGCAGTAGATCCGGGACAGGGTTACACGAGCAGTACTTC
>TRBV5-1|TRBJ1-1|NA|NA
CASSLTGSTEAFF
TGCGCCAGCAGCCTGACAGGCAGCACTGAAGCTTTCTTT
>TRBV9|TRBJ1-6|NA|NA
CASSARQNSPLHF
TGTGCCAGCAGCGCCAGACAAAATTCACCCCTCCACTTT
>TRBV4-3|TRBJ1-4|NA|NA
CASSQNPTATNEKLFF
TGCGCCAGCAGCCAAAACCCGACAGCAACTAATGAAAAACTGTTTTTT
>TRBV11-3|TRBJ2-4|NA|NA
CASSAAGWDIQYF
TGTGCCAGCAGCGCGGCGGGGTGGGACATTCAGTACTTC
>TRBV9|TRBJ2-1|NA|once
CASSVMGNGGQNEQFF
TGTGCCAGCAGCGTAATGGGTAACGGGGGGCAAAATGAGCAGTTCTTC
>TRBV15|TRBJ1-5|NA|NA
CATSLPAGGNQPQHF
TGTGCCACCAGCCTACCCGCGGGGGGCAATCAGCCCCAGCATTTT
>TRBV28|TRBJ1-2|NA|NA
CASSLLQVDYGYTF
TGTGCCAGCAGTTTACTACAGGTAGACTATGGCTACACCTTC